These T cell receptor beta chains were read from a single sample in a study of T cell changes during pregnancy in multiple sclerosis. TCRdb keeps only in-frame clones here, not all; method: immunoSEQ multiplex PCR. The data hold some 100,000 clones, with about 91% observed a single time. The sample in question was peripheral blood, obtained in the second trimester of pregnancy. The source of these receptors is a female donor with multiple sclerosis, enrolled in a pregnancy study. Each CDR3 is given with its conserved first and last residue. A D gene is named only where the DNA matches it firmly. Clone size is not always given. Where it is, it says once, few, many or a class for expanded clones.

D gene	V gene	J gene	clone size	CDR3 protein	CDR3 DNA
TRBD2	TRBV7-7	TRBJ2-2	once	CAITQGGLAGGLVGELFF	TGTGCTATCACCCAAGGGGGACTAGCGGGAGGGTTGGTCGGGGAGCTGTTTTTT
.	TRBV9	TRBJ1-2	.	CASSLGGRRGYTF	TGTGCCAGCAGCCTGGGAGGGAGACGGGGCTACACCTTC
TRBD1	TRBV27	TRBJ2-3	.	CASSGQGASPDTQYF	TGTGCCAGCAGCGGACAGGGGGCGAGCCCAGATACGCAGTATTTT
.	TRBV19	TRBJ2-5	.	CASSQDFQETQYF	TGTGCCAGTAGCCAGGACTTCCAAGAGACCCAGTACTTC
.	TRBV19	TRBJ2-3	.	CASSKVGGADTQYF	TGTGCCAGTAGTAAGGTAGGGGGGGCAGATACGCAGTATTTT
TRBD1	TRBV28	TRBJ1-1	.	CASSYGQGFSDTEAFF	TGTGCCAGCAGTTACGGACAGGGGTTTTCTGACACTGAAGCTTTCTTT
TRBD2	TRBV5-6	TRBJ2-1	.	CASSPDSGSSYNEQFF	TGTGCCAGCAGCCCGGATAGCGGGAGCTCCTACAATGAGCAGTTCTTC
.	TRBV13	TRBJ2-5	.	CASSLQIRAVGETQYF	TGTGCCAGCAGCCTGCAAATCAGGGCTGTGGGGGAGACCCAGTACTTC
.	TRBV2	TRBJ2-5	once	CASSDRDTQETQYF	TGTGCCAGCAGTGACCGGGACACCCAAGAGACCCAGTACTTC
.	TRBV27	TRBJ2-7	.	CASSLSRMAYEQYF	TGTGCCAGCAGTTTATCGAGGATGGCCTACGAGCAGTACTTC
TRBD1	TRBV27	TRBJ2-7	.	CASTDRGTGGFQYF	TGTGCCAGCACCGACCGCGGGACAGGGGGCTTTCAGTACTTC
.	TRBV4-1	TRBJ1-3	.	CASSHRTGPGNTIYF	TGCGCCAGCAGCCATAGAACAGGGCCGGGAAACACCATATATTTT
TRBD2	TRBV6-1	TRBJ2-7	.	CASSEREASYEQYF	TGTGCCAGCAGTGAGCGGGAGGCCAGCTACGAGCAGTACTTC
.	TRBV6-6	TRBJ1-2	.	CASSYVASLNGYTF	TGTGCCAGCAGTTATGTAGCCTCTCTGAATGGCTACACCTTC
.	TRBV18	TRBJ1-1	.	CASSPNRRLNTEAFF	TGTGCCAGCTCCCCAAACAGGAGACTGAACACTGAAGCTTTCTTT
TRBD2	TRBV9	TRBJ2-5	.	CASSAGLAETQYF	TGTGCCAGCAGCGCGGGACTAGCAGAGACCCAGTACTTC
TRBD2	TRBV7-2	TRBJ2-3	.	CASSLSRLAADTQYF	TGTGCCAGCAGCTTAAGCAGACTAGCGGCAGATACGCAGTATTTT
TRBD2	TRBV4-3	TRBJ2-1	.	CASSQDLTWEGSYNEQFF	TGCGCCAGCAGCCAAGATTTGACCTGGGAGGGCTCCTACAATGAGCAGTTCTTC
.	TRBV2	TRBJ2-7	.	CASSEASYEQYF	TGTGCCAGCAGTGAAGCGAGCTACGAGCAGTACTTC
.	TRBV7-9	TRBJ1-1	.	CASGRQEAFF	TGTGCCAGCGGAAGACAGGAAGCTTTCTTT
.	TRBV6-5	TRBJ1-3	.	CASVVRSSGNTIYF	TGTGCCAGCGTAGTACGTAGTTCTGGAAACACCATATATTTT
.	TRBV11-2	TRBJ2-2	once	CASSNLASGSGGELFF	TGTGCCAGCAGCAACCTAGCCTCGGGGAGTGGCGGGGAGCTGTTTTTT
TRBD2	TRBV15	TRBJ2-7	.	CATSWTSGTYEQYF	TGTGCCACCAGCTGGACTAGCGGTACCTACGAGCAGTACTTC
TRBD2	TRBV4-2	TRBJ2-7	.	CASSQDLMARTSGSSYEQYF	TGTGCCAGCAGCCAAGATCTAATGGCTAGGACTAGCGGGAGCTCCTACGAGCAGTACTTC
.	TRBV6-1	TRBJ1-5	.	CASSEGRSQPQHF	TGTGCCAGCAGTGAAGGGAGGAGTCAGCCCCAGCATTTT
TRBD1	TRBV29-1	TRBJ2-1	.	CSVVGTGNDNEQFF	TGCAGCGTTGTAGGGACAGGGAACGACAATGAGCAGTTCTTC
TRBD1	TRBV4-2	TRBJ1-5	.	CASSREDRANQPQHF	TGTGCCAGCAGCCGAGAGGACAGGGCTAATCAGCCCCAGCATTTT
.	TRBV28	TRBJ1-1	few	CASSLPGYEAFF	TGTGCCAGCAGTTTACCGGGATACGAAGCTTTCTTT
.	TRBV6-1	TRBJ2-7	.	CASSERRSTSYEQYF	TGTGCCAGCAGTGAAAGGAGATCGACCTCATACGAGCAGTACTTC
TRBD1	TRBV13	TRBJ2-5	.	CASSTGQGRTQYF	TGTGCCAGCAGCACGGGACAGGGCAGGACCCAGTACTTC
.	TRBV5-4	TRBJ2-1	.	CASSFAGQPYNEQFF	TGTGCCAGCAGCTTTGCAGGACAGCCATACAATGAGCAGTTCTTC
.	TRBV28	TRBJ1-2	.	CASSTNPSRSFRGYTF	TGTGCCAGCAGTACTAACCCGAGCCGTTCCTTTCGTGGCTACACCTTC
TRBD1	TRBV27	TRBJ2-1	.	CASRGQGSYNEQFF	TGTGCCAGCAGGGGACAGGGATCCTACAATGAGCAGTTCTTC
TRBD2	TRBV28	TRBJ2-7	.	CASLPSGTSSYEQYF	TGTGCCAGCTTACCGTCCGGGACTAGCTCCTACGAGCAGTACTTC
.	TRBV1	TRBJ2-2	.	CTSSLGGPSMGGELFF	TGCACCAGCAGCCTCGGAGGGCCCTCAATGGGCGGGGAGCTGTTTTTT
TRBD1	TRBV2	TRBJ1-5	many	CASSEWDSNQPQHF	TGTGCCAGCAGTGAGTGGGACAGTAATCAGCCCCAGCATTTT
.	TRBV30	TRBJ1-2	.	CAWIRTPLPNGYTF	TGTGCCTGGATCCGCACGCCACTTCCCAATGGCTACACCTTC
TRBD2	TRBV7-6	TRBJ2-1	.	CASSLGSGRALNEQFF	TGTGCCAGCAGCTTAGGGAGCGGGAGGGCCTTGAATGAGCAGTTCTTC
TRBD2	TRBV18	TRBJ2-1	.	CASSPLSGSSYNEQFF	TGTGCCAGCTCACCCCTTAGCGGGAGCTCCTACAATGAGCAGTTCTTC
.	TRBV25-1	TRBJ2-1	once	CASSDPTGMPNEQFF	TGTGCCAGCAGTGATCCCACAGGGATGCCCAATGAGCAGTTCTTC
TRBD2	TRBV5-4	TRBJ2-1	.	CASSLGPRVAGDNEQFF	TGTGCCAGCAGCTTGGGTCCCCGGGTAGCGGGAGACAATGAGCAGTTCTTC
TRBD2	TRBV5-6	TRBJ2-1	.	CASSRLADAYNEQFF	TGTGCCAGCAGCCGACTAGCGGATGCCTACAATGAGCAGTTCTTC